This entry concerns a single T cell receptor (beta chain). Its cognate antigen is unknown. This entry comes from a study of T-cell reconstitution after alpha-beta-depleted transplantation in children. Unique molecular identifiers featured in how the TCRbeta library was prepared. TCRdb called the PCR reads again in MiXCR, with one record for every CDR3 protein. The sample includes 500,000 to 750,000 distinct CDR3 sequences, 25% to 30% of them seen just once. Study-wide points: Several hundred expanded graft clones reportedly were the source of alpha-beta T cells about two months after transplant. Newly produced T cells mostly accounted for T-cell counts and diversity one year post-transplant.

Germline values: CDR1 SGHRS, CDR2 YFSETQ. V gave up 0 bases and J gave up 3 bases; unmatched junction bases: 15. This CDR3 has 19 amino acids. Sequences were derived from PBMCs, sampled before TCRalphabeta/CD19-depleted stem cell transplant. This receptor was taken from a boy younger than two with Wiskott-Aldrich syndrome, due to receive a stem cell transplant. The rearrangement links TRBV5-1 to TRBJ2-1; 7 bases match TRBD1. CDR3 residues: CASSLGVTGCLIYYNEQFF. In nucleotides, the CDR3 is TGCGCCAGCAGCTTGGGCGTGACAGGGTGTTTAATTTACTACAATGAGCAGTTCTTC.